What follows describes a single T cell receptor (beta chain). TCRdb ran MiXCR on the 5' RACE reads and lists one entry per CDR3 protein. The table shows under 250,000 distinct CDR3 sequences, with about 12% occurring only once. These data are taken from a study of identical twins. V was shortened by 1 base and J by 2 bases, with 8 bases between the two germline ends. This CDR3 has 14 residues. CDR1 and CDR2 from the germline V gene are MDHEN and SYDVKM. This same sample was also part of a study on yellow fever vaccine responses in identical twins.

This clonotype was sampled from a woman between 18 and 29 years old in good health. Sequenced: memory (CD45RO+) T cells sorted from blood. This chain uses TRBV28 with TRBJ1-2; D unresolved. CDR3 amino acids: CASSLSGRNYGYTF. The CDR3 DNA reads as TGTGCCAGCAGTTTATCGGGCAGAAACTATGGCTACACCTTC.